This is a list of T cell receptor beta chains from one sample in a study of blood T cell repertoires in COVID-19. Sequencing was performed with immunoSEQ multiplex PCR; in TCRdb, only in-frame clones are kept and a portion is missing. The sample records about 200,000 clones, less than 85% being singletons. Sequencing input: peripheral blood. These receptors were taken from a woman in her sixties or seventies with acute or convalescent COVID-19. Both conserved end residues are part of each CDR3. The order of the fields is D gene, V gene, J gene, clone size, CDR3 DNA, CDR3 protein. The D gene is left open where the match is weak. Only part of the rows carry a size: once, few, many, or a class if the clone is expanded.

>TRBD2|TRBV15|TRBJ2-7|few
TGTGCCACCAGCAGAGACGGGACTAGGGGAGAGCAGTACTTC
CATSRDGTRGEQYF
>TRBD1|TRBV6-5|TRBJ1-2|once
TGTGCCAGCAGTAAACCCACAGGGGACGGCTACACCTTC
CASSKPTGDGYTF
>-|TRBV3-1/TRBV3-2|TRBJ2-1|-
TGTGCCAGCAGTGCGGTGGCTAATCCTATCTATGAGCAGTTCTTC
CASSAVANPIYEQFF
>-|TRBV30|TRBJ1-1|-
TGTGCCTGGAGTGTTTTAGAGGAAGCTTTCTTT
CAWSVLEEAFF
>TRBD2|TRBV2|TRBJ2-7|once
TGTGCCAGCAGGCCTACTAGCGGGGGCCCCTACGAGCAGTACTTC
CASRPTSGGPYEQYF
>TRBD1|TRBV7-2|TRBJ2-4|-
TGTGCCAGCAGCCCCCGACAGGGGGGGCGGAACATTCAGTACTTC
CASSPRQGGRNIQYF
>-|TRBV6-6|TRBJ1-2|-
TGTGCCAGCAGTTACCTTCAGGGAACTGGCTACACCTTC
CASSYLQGTGYTF
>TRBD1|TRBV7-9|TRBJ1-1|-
TGTGCCAGCAGCCCCCGGACAGGGGACACTGAAGCTTTCTTT
CASSPRTGDTEAFF
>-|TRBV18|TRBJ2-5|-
TGTGCCAGCTCACCCTACGGGGGTTCCCTGGAGACCCAGTACTTC
CASSPYGGSLETQYF
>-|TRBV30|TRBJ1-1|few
TGTGCCTGGAGGGGGGCGACCGGCAGGGTTGGGAACACTGAAGCTTTCTTT
CAWRGATGRVGNTEAFF
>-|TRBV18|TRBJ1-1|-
TGTGCCAGCTCACCAGGCCTTCCAATGAACACTGAAGCTTTCTTT
CASSPGLPMNTEAFF
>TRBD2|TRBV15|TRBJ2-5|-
TGTGCCACCAGCAGAGGATCTGTGGCGGGAGTGGAAGAGACCCAGTACTTC
CATSRGSVAGVEETQYF
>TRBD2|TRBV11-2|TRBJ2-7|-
TGTGCCAGCAGCTTAGTACTAGCGGGAGTGAGGGAGCAGTACTTC
CASSLVLAGVREQYF
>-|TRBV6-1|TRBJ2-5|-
TGTGCCAGCAGTGAGGTAGGGGCGGCCCCAGAGACCCAGTACTTC
CASSEVGAAPETQYF
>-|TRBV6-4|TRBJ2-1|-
TGTGCCGCGCTGAGAGAACGGAGCGGGCCTACCTACAATGAGCAGTTCTTC
CAALRERSGPTYNEQFF
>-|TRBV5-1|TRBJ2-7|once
TGCGCCAGCAGCTTGGTCCCAGGTTCCTACGAGCAGTACTTC
CASSLVPGSYEQYF
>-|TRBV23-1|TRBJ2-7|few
TGCGCCAGCAGTCAATCGGGGGGGCAGACTGGGGCTCCAGAGCAGTACTTC
CASSQSGGQTGAPEQYF
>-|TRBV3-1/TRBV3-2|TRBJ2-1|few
TGTGCCAGCAGCCAAGATGGTGCGGCCCTCTACAATGAGCAGTTCTTC
CASSQDGAALYNEQFF
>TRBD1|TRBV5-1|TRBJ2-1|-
TGCGCCAGCAGCTTGGATGGGAGCGACAGGGTAGGTGAGCAGTTCTTC
CASSLDGSDRVGEQFF
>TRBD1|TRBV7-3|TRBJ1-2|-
TGTGCCAGCAGCCAGACCCCCACAGGGGGTACCTATGGCTACACCTTC
CASSQTPTGGTYGYTF
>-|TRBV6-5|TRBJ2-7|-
TGTGCCAGCAGTTACAGGGCAGCGGGCTACGAGCAGTACTTC
CASSYRAAGYEQYF
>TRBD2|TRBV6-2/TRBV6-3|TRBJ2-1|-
TGTGCCAGCAGTTTCCTAGCGGGAGTTTTGAATGAGCAGTTCTTC
CASSFLAGVLNEQFF
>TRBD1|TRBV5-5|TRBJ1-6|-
TGTGCCAGCAGCTTGGAAGGGGGCAGCAATTCACCCCTCCACTTT
CASSLEGGSNSPLHF
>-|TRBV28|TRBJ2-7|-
TGTGCCAGCAGTTTCCAACAGGGATACGAGCAGTACTTC
CASSFQQGYEQYF
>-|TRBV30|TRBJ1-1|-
TGTGCCTGGAGTGGGGCAGAGAACACTGAAGCTTTCTTT
CAWSGAENTEAFF
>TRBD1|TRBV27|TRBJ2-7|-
TGTGCCAGCAGTTTAAGTTCCGGGACAGTTCTGTTCGAGCAGTACTTC
CASSLSSGTVLFEQYF
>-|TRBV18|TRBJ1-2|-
TGTGCCAGCTCACCAACGAGAGGGTTGGACTATGGCTACACCTTC
CASSPTRGLDYGYTF
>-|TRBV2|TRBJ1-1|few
TGTGCCAGCAGTGTGGCCAGATTAAACACTGAAGCTTTCTTT
CASSVARLNTEAFF
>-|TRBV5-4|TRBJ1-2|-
TGTGCCAGCAGCTTGAGGGCAGGGCGTCCCTCTTACTATGGCTACACCTTC
CASSLRAGRPSYYGYTF
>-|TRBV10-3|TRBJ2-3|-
TGTGCCATCAGTGCCGACAGAGCTATCACAGATACGCAGTATTTT
CAISADRAITDTQYF
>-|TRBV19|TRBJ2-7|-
TGTGCCAGTACGAGGACTGAAGCTCCCTACGAGCAGTACTTC
CASTRTEAPYEQYF
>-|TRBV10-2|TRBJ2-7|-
TGCGCCAGCAGTGAGGCCCAGCGGTTGAGCTCCTACGAGCAGTACTTC
CASSEAQRLSSYEQYF
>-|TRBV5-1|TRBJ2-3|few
TGCGCCAGCAGCTTGGCTAGCGTTGGCACAGATACGCAGTATTTT
CASSLASVGTDTQYF
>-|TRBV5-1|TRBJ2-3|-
TGCGCCAGCAGCCCGTCCCTTAGCACAGATACGCAGTATTTT
CASSPSLSTDTQYF
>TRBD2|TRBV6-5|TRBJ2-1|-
TGTGCCAGCAGTTTCTACCGGGACTATGTCCCTGATGAGCAGTTCTTC
CASSFYRDYVPDEQFF
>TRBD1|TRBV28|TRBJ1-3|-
TGTGCCAGCAGTGCCCGGACAGGGATTGGAAACACCATATATTTT
CASSARTGIGNTIYF
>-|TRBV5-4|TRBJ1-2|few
TGTGCCAGCAGTCGTGACTCCGGGTATGGCTACACCTTC
CASSRDSGYGYTF
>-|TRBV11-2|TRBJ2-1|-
TGTGCCAGCAGCCCCTTTTCAGGGTCCGTTTACAATGAGCAGTTCTTC
CASSPFSGSVYNEQFF
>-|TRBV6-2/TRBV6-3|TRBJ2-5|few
TGTGCCAGCAGTTTCGTTGCGGTAGAGACCCAGTACTTC
CASSFVAVETQYF
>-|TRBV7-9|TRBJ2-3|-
TGTGCCAGCAGCTTAGCGTTAGGCGGGCCCCCCACAGATACGCAGTATTTT
CASSLALGGPPTDTQYF
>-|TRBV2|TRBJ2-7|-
TGTGCCAGCAGTGAACAGGGTTCCTTTGGAGAGCAGTACTTC
CASSEQGSFGEQYF
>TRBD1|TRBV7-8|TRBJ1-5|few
TGTGCCAGCAGCATTCAGGGGGAGCCCCAGCATTTT
CASSIQGEPQHF
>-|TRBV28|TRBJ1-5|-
TGTGCCAGCAGTTTCTCCCTCCGGGGCGGGGGAAGTGGCAATCAGCCCCAGCATTTT
CASSFSLRGGGSGNQPQHF
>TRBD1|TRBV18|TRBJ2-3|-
TGTGCCAGCTCACCGGACAGGGGAGGGGATACGCAGTATTTT
CASSPDRGGDTQYF
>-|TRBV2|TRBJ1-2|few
TGTGCCAGCAGTGAAGCGCAAAGAGATGGCTACACCTTC
CASSEAQRDGYTF
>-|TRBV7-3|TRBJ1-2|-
TGTGCCAGCAGCTTATCCCCCAGTACAGTCTTCTATAGCTACACCTTC
CASSLSPSTVFYSYTF
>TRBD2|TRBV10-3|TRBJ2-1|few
TGTGCCATCAGTGAGTCATGGACTAGCGGGAGGGTTGAGCAGTTCTTC
CAISESWTSGRVEQFF
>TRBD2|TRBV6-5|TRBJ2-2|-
TGTGCCAGCAGTCAACAGCTAGCGGGAGCCGGGGAGCTGTTTTTT
CASSQQLAGAGELFF
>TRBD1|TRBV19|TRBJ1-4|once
TGTGCCAGTAGTATAGGACAGGGGGTACGTGAAAAACTGTTTTTT
CASSIGQGVREKLFF
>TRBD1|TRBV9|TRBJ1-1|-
TGTGCCAGCAGCCCAAACCTCCCGGGACAGACTATAAACACTGAAGCTTTCTTT
CASSPNLPGQTINTEAFF
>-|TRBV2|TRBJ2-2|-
TGTGCCAGCAAACGGGAGTCCGGCGGGGAGCTGTTTTTT
CASKRESGGELFF
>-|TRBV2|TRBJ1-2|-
TGTGCCAGCAGTGAAGTCCCTTATGGCTACACCTTC
CASSEVPYGYTF
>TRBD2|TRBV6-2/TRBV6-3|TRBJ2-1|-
TGTGCCAGCAGCAAACTAGCGGACAACAATGAGCAGTTCTTC
CASSKLADNNEQFF
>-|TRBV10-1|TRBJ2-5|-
TGCGCCAGCAGTGAGATGGCGGGAGAGACCCAGTACTTC
CASSEMAGETQYF
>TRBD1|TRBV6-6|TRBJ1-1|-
TGTGCCAGCAGTTCCGGGACAGGGTCATCGAATACTGAAGCTTTCTTT
CASSSGTGSSNTEAFF
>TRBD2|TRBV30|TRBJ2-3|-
TGTGCCTGGACTAGCGGGTACACAGATACGCAGTATTTT
CAWTSGYTDTQYF
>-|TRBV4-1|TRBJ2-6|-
TGCGCCAGCAGCCATCCCACTGGGGCCAACGTCCTGACTTTC
CASSHPTGANVLTF